This T cell receptor (beta chain) originates from a study of blood T cells in healthy people across ages. Germline CDR1 MDHEN, CDR2 SYDVKM. Trimming shortened V by 2 bases and J by 0 bases, and 17 bases separated the two germline ends. The CDR3 is 19 amino acids. Combining a sample-barcoded 5' primer with a J-beta primer mix, a second PCR ran for about 6 to 11 cycles. In TCRdb, the 5' RACE reads were re-called with MiXCR into one record per CDR3 protein. The table includes about 1.5 million distinct CDR3 sequences, roughly two fifths detected once. The chain couples TRBV28 to TRBJ2-6, with D possibly being TRBD2 (6 bases). This TCR was recovered from a woman aged 18-29 years in good health. Sequenced sample: blood. The CDR3 DNA reads as TGTGCCAGCAGTTTAGTGTTGAGGCGCGGGGTCTCTGGGGCCAACGTCCTGACTTTC. Translating it yields CASSLVLRRGVSGANVLTF.